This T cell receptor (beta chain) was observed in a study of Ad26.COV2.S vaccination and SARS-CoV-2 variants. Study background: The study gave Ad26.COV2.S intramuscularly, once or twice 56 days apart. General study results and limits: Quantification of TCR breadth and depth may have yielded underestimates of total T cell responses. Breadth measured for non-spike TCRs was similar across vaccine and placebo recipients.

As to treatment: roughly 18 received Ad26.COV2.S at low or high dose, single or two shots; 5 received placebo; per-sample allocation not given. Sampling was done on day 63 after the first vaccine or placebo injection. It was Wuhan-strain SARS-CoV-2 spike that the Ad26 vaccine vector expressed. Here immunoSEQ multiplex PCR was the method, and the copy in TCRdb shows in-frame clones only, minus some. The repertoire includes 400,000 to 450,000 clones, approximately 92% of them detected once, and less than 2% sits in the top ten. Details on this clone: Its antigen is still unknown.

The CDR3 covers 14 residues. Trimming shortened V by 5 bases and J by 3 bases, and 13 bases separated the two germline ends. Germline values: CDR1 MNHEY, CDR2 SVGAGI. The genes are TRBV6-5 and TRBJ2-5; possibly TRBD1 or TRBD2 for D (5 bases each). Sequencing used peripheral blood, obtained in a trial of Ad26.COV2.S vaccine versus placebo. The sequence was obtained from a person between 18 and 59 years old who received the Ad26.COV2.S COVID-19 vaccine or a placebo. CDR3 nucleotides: TGTGCCAGCAGTACGACGGGACGGAAAGAGACCCAGTACTTC. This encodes CASSTTGRKETQYF.